The rows below give T cell receptor beta chains drawn from one sample of a study of neoadjuvant anti-PD-1 for oral cavity cancer. Libraries were prepared by immunoSEQ multiplex PCR; TCRdb keeps only in-frame clonotypes and omits some of them. The sample comprises about 14,000 clones, roughly 74% of which are singletons, and less than 3% rests with the top ten. The sequenced sample was PBMCs, obtained before nivolumab (anti-PD-1) treatment. Receptors originate from a person aged 40 to 85 with oral cavity squamous cell carcinoma. The CDR3 runs from the conserved cysteine through the conserved F or W. A D gene is named only where the DNA matches it firmly. The listing skips clone size in some rows; elsewhere it reads once, few, many or a size class.

d_gene	v_gene	abundance	len	j_gene	CDR3aa	CDR3nt
.	TRBV28	.	13	TRBJ2-5	CASSSAQQETQYF	TGTGCCAGCAGTTCGGCACAACAAGAGACCCAGTACTTC
.	TRBV15	.	15	TRBJ2-5	CATSRDRQRGETQYF	TGTGCCACCAGCAGAGATCGGCAAAGGGGAGAGACCCAGTACTTC
TRBD2	TRBV11-2	.	15	TRBJ2-7	CASTAGETWGGEQYF	TGTGCCAGCACCGCGGGGGAGACCTGGGGGGGCGAGCAGTACTTC
.	TRBV5-8	.	13	TRBJ2-3	CASSRGTTDTQYF	TGTGCCAGCAGCAGAGGTACCACAGATACGCAGTATTTT
.	TRBV7-9	few	15	TRBJ1-2	CASRISDVGATGYTF	TGTGCCAGCAGAATAAGCGATGTCGGGGCCACTGGCTACACCTTC
TRBD1	TRBV7-8	.	15	TRBJ1-2	CASSSRTGKEKGYTF	TGTGCCAGCAGCTCAAGGACAGGGAAGGAGAAGGGCTACACCTTC
TRBD2	TRBV4-1	.	16	TRBJ2-7	CASSQVRLAGLYEQYF	TGCGCCAGCAGCCAAGTGAGACTAGCGGGGCTCTACGAGCAGTACTTC
.	TRBV28	.	16	TRBJ1-2	CASSLSGSGKGYGYTF	TGTGCCAGCAGTTTATCTGGGTCGGGGAAGGGGTATGGCTACACCTTC
.	TRBV15	.	16	TRBJ1-5	CATSGKSYYSNQPQHF	TGTGCCACCAGCGGAAAGTCCTATTATAGCAATCAGCCCCAGCATTTT
.	TRBV5-8	.	14	TRBJ1-5	CASSPPRGSQPQHF	TGTGCCAGCAGCCCGCCGAGGGGGAGTCAGCCCCAGCATTTT
.	TRBV11-2	.	16	TRBJ1-1	CASSLRYGNMNTEAFF	TGTGCCAGCAGCTTAAGGTATGGCAACATGAACACTGAAGCTTTCTTT
.	TRBV5-1	.	15	TRBJ1-3	CASSLGQRTGNTIYF	TGCGCCAGCAGCTTGGGACAGAGGACTGGAAACACCATATATTTT
TRBD1	TRBV27	.	13	TRBJ1-1	CASSRTGNTEAFF	TGTGCCAGCAGTCGGACAGGGAACACTGAAGCTTTCTTT
.	TRBV11-2	.	15	TRBJ2-7	CASSLDTVQSRGQYF	TGTGCCAGCAGCTTAGATACGGTACAATCGCGAGGGCAGTACTTC
TRBD1	TRBV7-9	large	16	TRBJ1-1	CASSDRTGAQNTEAFF	TGTGCCAGCAGCGATCGGACAGGGGCGCAGAACACTGAAGCTTTCTTT
TRBD1	TRBV11-2	.	15	TRBJ2-5	CASSQGTGDRETQYF	TGTGCCAGCAGCCAAGGGACAGGGGATCGAGAGACCCAGTACTTC
.	TRBV5-1	.	14	TRBJ1-2	CASSLARGIGGYTF	TGCGCCAGCAGCTTGGCACGGGGGATTGGCGGCTACACCTTC
.	TRBV2	.	14	TRBJ1-5	CASSEEPDNQPQHF	TGTGCCAGCAGTGAAGAGCCAGACAATCAGCCCCAGCATTTT
TRBD1	TRBV4-2	few	17	TRBJ2-6	CASSQGNRGPGANVLTF	TGTGCCAGCAGCCAAGGTAACAGGGGGCCTGGGGCCAACGTCCTGACTTTC
TRBD1	TRBV29-1	.	14	TRBJ2-2	CSVGQGGYSGELFF	TGCAGCGTGGGACAGGGTGGTTATTCCGGGGAGCTGTTTTTT
.	TRBV5-1	.	12	TRBJ1-1	CASAFLEGYAFF	TGCGCCAGCGCCTTTCTAGAAGGGTATGCTTTCTTT
.	TRBV5-1	.	16	TRBJ2-1	CASSLAPGGIPNEQFF	TGCGCCAGCAGCTTGGCTCCTGGGGGAATTCCCAATGAGCAGTTCTTC
TRBD1	TRBV19	.	16	TRBJ2-6	CASSRQGSGGANVLTF	TGTGCCAGTAGTAGACAGGGGTCTGGTGGGGCCAACGTCCTGACTTTC
.	TRBV30	.	10	TRBJ2-1	CACGGNEQFF	TGTGCCTGTGGAGGGAATGAGCAGTTCTTC
.	TRBV6-6	few	15	TRBJ2-7	CASSASALLTSEQYF	TGTGCCAGCAGTGCCTCCGCCCTGCTTACTTCCGAGCAGTACTTC
TRBD1	TRBV7-9	.	16	TRBJ2-3	CASSSGQGASTDTQYF	TGTGCCAGCAGCTCGGGACAGGGAGCTAGCACAGATACGCAGTATTTT
TRBD1	TRBV11-2	.	15	TRBJ2-3	CASSPTPDRGDTQYF	TGTGCCAGCAGCCCGACCCCGGACAGGGGAGATACGCAGTATTTT
.	TRBV27	.	16	TRBJ2-5	CASSLSAQGGWETQYF	TGTGCCAGCAGTTTATCGGCACAGGGAGGGTGGGAGACCCAGTACTTC
TRBD2	TRBV19	.	14	TRBJ2-3	CATGTSGNTDTQYF	TGTGCCACTGGGACTAGCGGAAACACAGATACGCAGTATTTT
TRBD2	TRBV7-7	.	15	TRBJ2-7	CASSPLAGTAYEQYF	TGTGCCAGCAGCCCACTAGCGGGGACCGCCTACGAGCAGTACTTC
TRBD2	TRBV2	.	15	TRBJ2-3	CASSERASGKDTQYF	TGTGCCAGCAGTGAACGGGCTAGCGGGAAAGATACGCAGTATTTT
.	TRBV19	.	17	TRBJ2-1	CASSISSRVNAYNEQFF	TGTGCCAGTAGTATCTCGTCCAGGGTCAATGCTTACAATGAGCAGTTCTTC
.	TRBV9	.	15	TRBJ1-4	CASSRGGRTNEKLFF	TGTGCCAGCAGCCGGGGGGGTCGCACTAATGAAAAACTGTTTTTT
.	TRBV6-6	.	12	TRBJ1-1	CASSLGEREAFF	TGTGCCAGCAGTTTAGGCGAGAGAGAAGCTTTCTTT
.	TRBV5-1	few	16	TRBJ2-7	CASSQRQDTNSYEQYF	TGCGCCAGCAGCCAGAGACAGGACACTAATTCCTACGAGCAGTACTTC
.	TRBV11-2	.	15	TRBJ1-4	CASSLGGASNEKLFF	TGTGCCAGCAGCTTAGGGGGGGCTTCTAATGAAAAACTGTTTTTT
.	TRBV4-1	.	18	TRBJ1-4	CASSLDSLTTTTNEKLFF	TGCGCCAGCAGCCTTGACAGCCTGACTACGACAACTAATGAAAAACTGTTTTTT
.	TRBV11-2	.	15	TRBJ2-7	CASSRDRSPPYEQYF	TGTGCCAGCAGCAGGGACCGCTCCCCTCCCTACGAGCAGTACTTC
TRBD2	TRBV2	once	13	TRBJ2-1	CASGSGRGNEQFF	TGTGCCAGCGGTAGCGGGAGGGGGAATGAGCAGTTCTTC
.	TRBV6-4	.	16	TRBJ2-1	CASSKDSPSKNNEQFF	TGTGCCAGCAGTAAAGACAGCCCCTCGAAGAACAATGAGCAGTTCTTC
TRBD2	TRBV7-6	once	16	TRBJ2-7	CASSLGGGLGTYEQYF	TGTGCCAGCAGCTTAGGTGGGGGACTAGGAACCTACGAGCAGTACTTC
.	TRBV9	.	15	TRBJ1-2	CASSSGKGLGYGYTF	TGTGCCAGCAGCTCAGGGAAGGGCCTTGGCTATGGCTACACCTTC
TRBD2	TRBV4-1	.	16	TRBJ2-5	CASSRLAGGREETQYF	TGCGCCAGCAGCCGACTAGCGGGGGGGAGAGAGGAGACCCAGTACTTC
TRBD1	TRBV19	.	15	TRBJ2-4	CASRTGSVTKNIQYF	TGTGCCAGTCGGACAGGGTCTGTGACCAAAAACATTCAGTACTTC
TRBD1	TRBV9	.	13	TRBJ1-2	CASSVTGDYGYTF	TGTGCCAGCAGCGTTACAGGGGACTATGGCTACACCTTC
TRBD1	TRBV10-3	.	16	TRBJ1-4	CAISESVNRGSEKLFF	TGTGCCATCAGTGAGTCGGTCAACAGGGGAAGTGAAAAACTGTTTTTT